This TCR beta chain was retrieved from a study of CD4 T cell repertoires in COVID-19. This clone is classed as medium-sized (0.01 to 0.1%). The antigen remains undetermined. Samples came from patients recovered from mild-to-severe COVID-19. Sequenced by immunoSEQ multiplex PCR; TCRdb stores in-frame clones only, minus some. Counted here are some 1,500 clones, more than 15% occurring once; the ten biggest clones make up approximately 10%. Germline-derived CDR1 and CDR2 are MNHEY and SVGAGI. This CDR3 comprises 14 residues. J gave up 4 bases and V 5 bases, and 7 bases lay outside the gene matches. J is TRBJ1-2 and V is TRBV6-5, with 7 bases identical to TRBD1. The sequencing here drew on memory CD4+ T cells, cultured in vitro, taken after recovery from COVID-19. The source of this sequence is a human donor who had COVID-19. This chain's CDR3 is CASSNPGTVYGYTF. The DNA of the CDR3 is TGTGCCAGCAGTAATCCCGGGACAGTCTATGGCTACACCTTC.